Listed below are T cell receptor beta chains from one sample, sequenced in a study of memory CD4+ T cells and cytomegalovirus serostatus. Sequenced by immunoSEQ multiplex PCR; TCRdb stores in-frame clones only, minus some. Among about 82,000 clones, around 80% were seen once, and the ten largest hold around 0.78%. The sample taken for sequencing was memory CD4+ T cells from blood. These receptors were taken from an adult in good health and CMV-seronegative. Each CDR3 is given with its conserved first and last residue. A D gene is named only where the DNA matches it firmly. The listing skips clone size in some rows; elsewhere it reads once, few, many or a size class.

abundance	v_gene	d_gene	j_gene	CDR3aa
.	TRBV5-6	.	TRBJ1-3	CASSLGQSGNTIYF
.	TRBV6-4	TRBD1	TRBJ1-6	CASSPGPGQRNSPLHF
.	TRBV7-3	TRBD1	TRBJ2-3	CASSSGTGRGTDTQYF
.	TRBV6-6	TRBD1	TRBJ2-7	CASSAGQGGPEQYF
.	TRBV6-1	.	TRBJ2-7	CASSPQVGEQYF
.	TRBV7-6	TRBD1	TRBJ2-7	CASSSTGGNSEQYF
.	TRBV5-6	.	TRBJ1-6	CASSPETGDYNSPLHF
.	TRBV30	.	TRBJ2-5	CAWSVRQTQETQYF
.	TRBV4-3	.	TRBJ2-7	CASSQDRGEQYF
.	TRBV6-5	.	TRBJ1-3	CASSLRAMGNTIYF
once	TRBV6-5	.	TRBJ2-1	CASSYRRSANNEQFF
.	TRBV7-2	.	TRBJ2-3	CASSFHSTDTQYF
.	TRBV18	TRBD1	TRBJ2-7	CASSLGTGSYEQYF
.	TRBV5-1	TRBD2	TRBJ2-5	CASSHNGGLAQETQYF
.	TRBV6-1	.	TRBJ1-3	CASSERAGSGNTIYF
.	TRBV6-6	.	TRBJ2-2	CASRGYANTGELFF
few	TRBV18	.	TRBJ1-2	CASSPPAGYGYTF
once	TRBV2	TRBD1	TRBJ1-2	CASREGDRMMENYGYTF
.	TRBV5-5	.	TRBJ2-5	CASSFVETQYF
.	TRBV18	.	TRBJ2-3	CASSPPLDTDTQYF
.	TRBV19	.	TRBJ2-2	CASSSQGHGELFF
.	TRBV5-1	.	TRBJ1-1	CASSSGSGVNTEAFF
.	TRBV2	TRBD1	TRBJ2-1	CASLTGTGTNEQFF
.	TRBV11-2	.	TRBJ1-2	CASSHHVRGNYGYTF
.	TRBV11-1	TRBD2	TRBJ2-1	CASSRTGGDEQFF
.	TRBV7-8	TRBD2	TRBJ2-5	CASSLVGTSGGGETQYF
once	TRBV19	.	TRBJ1-6	CASSYQIHSYNSPLHF
.	TRBV7-9	TRBD2	TRBJ2-3	CASSPGLAGAGNTQYF
few	TRBV25-1	TRBD1	TRBJ1-1	CASSDRGNTEAFF
once	TRBV29-1	.	TRBJ2-5	CSVGSAIGETQYF
few	TRBV10-3	.	TRBJ1-1	CAIRGGTEAFF
.	TRBV7-9	.	TRBJ2-7	CASSPKGPYEQYF
.	TRBV28	TRBD1	TRBJ2-1	CASTSAGTVNSYNEQFF
.	TRBV10-3	TRBD1	TRBJ1-5	CAIRDRVNQPQHF
once	TRBV4-3	.	TRBJ1-2	CASSQDILRGYGYTF
.	TRBV5-1	TRBD1	TRBJ1-1	CASSPIGQGDTEAFF
few	TRBV30	TRBD1	TRBJ1-5	CAWSVTGTGIRPQHF
.	TRBV27	TRBD1	TRBJ1-1	CASSLRQGPAFF
.	TRBV6-5	TRBD1	TRBJ1-1	CASSPMTGGGTEAFF
.	TRBV6-5	TRBD1	TRBJ1-2	CASSYNAGTGGYTF
.	TRBV11-2	.	TRBJ2-6	CASSRTSPGATGANVLTF
.	TRBV30	TRBD1	TRBJ1-2	CAGRDRTHYGYTF
.	TRBV18	.	TRBJ1-1	CASSLTEKNTEAFF
.	TRBV4-3	.	TRBJ1-2	CASSQAPGNYGYTF
.	TRBV7-2	TRBD2	TRBJ2-3	CASSSSGGYRTDTQYF